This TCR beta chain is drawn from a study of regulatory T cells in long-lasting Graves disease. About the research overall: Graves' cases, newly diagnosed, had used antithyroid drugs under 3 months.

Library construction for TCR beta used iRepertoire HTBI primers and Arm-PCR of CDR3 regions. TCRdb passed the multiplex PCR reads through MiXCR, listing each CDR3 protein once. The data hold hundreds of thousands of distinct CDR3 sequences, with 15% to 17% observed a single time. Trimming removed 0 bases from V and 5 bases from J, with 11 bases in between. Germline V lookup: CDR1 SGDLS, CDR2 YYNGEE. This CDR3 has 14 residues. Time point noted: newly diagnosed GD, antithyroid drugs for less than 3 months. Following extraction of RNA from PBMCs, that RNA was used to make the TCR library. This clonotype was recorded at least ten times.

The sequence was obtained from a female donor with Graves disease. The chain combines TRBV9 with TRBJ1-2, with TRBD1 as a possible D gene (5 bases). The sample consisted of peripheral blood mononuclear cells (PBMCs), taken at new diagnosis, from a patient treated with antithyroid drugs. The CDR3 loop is CASSVEVSGYGYTF. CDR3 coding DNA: TGTGCCAGCAGCGTAGAAGTATCAGGGTATGGCTACACCTTC.